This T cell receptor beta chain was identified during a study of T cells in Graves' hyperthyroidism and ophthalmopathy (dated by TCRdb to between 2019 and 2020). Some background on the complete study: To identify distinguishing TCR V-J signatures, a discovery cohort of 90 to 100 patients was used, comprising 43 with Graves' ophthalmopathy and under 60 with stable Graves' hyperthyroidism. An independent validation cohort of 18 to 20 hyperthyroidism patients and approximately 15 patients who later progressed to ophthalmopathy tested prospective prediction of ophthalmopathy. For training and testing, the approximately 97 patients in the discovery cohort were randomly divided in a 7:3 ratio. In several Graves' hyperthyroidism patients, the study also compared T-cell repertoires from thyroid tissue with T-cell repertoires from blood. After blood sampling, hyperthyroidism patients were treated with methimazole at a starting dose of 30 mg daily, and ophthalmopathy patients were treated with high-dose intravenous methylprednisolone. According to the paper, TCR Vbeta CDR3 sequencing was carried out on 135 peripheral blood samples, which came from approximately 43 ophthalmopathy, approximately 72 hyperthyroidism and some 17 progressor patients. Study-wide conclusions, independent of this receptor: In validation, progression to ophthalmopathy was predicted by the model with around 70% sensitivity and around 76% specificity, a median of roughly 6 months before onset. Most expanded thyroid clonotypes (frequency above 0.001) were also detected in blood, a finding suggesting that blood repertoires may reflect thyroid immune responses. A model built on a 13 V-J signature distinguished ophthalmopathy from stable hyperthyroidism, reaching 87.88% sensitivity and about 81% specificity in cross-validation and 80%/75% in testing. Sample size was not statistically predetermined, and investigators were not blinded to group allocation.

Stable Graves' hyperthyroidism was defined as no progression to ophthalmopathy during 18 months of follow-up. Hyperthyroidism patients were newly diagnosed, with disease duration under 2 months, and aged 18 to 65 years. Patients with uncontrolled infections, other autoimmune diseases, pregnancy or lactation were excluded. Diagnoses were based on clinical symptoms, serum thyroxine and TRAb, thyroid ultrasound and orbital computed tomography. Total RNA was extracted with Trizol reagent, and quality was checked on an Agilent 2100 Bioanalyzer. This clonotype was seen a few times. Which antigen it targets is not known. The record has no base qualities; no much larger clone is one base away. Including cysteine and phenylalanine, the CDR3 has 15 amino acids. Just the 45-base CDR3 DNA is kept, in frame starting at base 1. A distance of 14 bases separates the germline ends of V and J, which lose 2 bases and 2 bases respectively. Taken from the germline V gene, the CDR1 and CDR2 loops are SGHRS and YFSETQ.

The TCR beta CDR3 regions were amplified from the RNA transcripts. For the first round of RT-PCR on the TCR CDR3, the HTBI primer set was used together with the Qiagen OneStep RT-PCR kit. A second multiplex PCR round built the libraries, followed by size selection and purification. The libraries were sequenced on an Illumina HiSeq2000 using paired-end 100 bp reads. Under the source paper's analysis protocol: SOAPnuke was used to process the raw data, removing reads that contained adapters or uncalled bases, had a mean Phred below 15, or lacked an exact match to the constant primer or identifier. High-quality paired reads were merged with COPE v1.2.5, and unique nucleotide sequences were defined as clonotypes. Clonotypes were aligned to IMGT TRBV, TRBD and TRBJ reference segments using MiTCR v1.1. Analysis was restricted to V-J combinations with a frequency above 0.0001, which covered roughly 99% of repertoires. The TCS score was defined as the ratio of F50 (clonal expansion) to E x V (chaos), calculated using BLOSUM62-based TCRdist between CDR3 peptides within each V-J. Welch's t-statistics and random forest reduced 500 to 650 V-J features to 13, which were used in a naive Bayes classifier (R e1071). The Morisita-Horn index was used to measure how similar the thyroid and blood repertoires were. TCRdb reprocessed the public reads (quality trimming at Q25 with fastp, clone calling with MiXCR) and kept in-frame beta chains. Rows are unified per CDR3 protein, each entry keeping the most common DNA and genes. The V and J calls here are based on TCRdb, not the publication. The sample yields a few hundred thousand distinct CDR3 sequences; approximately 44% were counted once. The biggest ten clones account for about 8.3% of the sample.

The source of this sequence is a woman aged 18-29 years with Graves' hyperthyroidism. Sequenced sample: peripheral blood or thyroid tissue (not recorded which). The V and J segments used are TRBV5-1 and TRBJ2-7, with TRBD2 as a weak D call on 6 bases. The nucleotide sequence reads TGCGCCAGCAGCTTTGCGAACGGGAGCCCCTACGAGCAGTACTTC. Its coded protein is CASSFANGSPYEQYF.